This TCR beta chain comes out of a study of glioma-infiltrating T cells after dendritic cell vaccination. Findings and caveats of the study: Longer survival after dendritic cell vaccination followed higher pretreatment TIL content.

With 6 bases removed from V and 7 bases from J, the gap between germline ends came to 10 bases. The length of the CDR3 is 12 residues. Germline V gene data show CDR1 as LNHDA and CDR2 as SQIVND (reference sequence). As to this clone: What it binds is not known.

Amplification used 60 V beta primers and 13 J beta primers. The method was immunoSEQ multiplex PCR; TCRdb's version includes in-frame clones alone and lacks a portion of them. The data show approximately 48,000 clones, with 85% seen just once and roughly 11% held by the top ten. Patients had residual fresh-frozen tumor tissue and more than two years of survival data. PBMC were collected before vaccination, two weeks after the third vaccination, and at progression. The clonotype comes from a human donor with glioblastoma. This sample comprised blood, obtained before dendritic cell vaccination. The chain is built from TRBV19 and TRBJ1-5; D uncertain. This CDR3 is CASRGGPQPQHF. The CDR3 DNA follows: TGTGCCAGTAGGGGAGGGCCCCAGCCCCAGCATTTT.